Listed below are T cell receptor beta chains from one sample, sequenced in a study of shared clonotypes between healthy human individuals. Clones were sequenced by immunoSEQ multiplex PCR, and TCRdb holds only the in-frame ones, with some missing. The sample holds approximately 980,000 clones, over 60% seen once. The sequenced sample was memory CD4+ T cells sorted from blood. Receptor source: a man aged 18 to 29 in good health. The CDR3 runs from the conserved cysteine through the conserved F or W. D genes are given only for firm matches. The size field is filled for only some rows; it gives once, few, many or a size class.

j_call: TRBJ1-3; v_call: TRBV5-1; clone_size: -; d_call: TRBD1; cdr3_nt: TGCGCCAGCAGCTTGGCCGGGACAGGGGCTGGAAACACCATATATTTT; cdr3_aa: CASSLAGTGAGNTIYF
j_call: TRBJ1-6; v_call: TRBV6-5; clone_size: -; d_call: TRBD1; cdr3_nt: TGTGCCAGCAGCCGTACCGGGACAGGGGATTCACCCCTCCACTTT; cdr3_aa: CASSRTGTGDSPLHF
j_call: TRBJ2-7; v_call: TRBV7-2; clone_size: few; d_call: TRBD2; cdr3_nt: TGTGCCAGCAGCTTAGCTAGCGGGATTCAAGAGCAGTACTTC; cdr3_aa: CASSLASGIQEQYF
j_call: TRBJ1-2; v_call: TRBV6-1; clone_size: few; d_call: TRBD1; cdr3_nt: TGTGCCAGCAGGTCGGCAGGACAGGGGGCGGGAGGCTACACCTTC; cdr3_aa: CASRSAGQGAGGYTF
j_call: TRBJ1-5; v_call: TRBV7-8; clone_size: many; d_call: TRBD1; cdr3_nt: TGTGCCAGCAGCCCCGGGGGGACAGGCGGGAGGCAGCCCCAGCATTTT; cdr3_aa: CASSPGGTGGRQPQHF
j_call: TRBJ2-1; v_call: TRBV5-4; clone_size: -; d_call: -; cdr3_nt: TGTGCCAGCAGCTTGGCAGGTATGAATGAGCAGTTCTTC; cdr3_aa: CASSLAGMNEQFF
j_call: TRBJ2-7; v_call: TRBV29-1; clone_size: -; d_call: -; cdr3_nt: TGCAGCGTCCTCGGGGCCTTGCACTCCTACGAGCAGTACTTC; cdr3_aa: CSVLGALHSYEQYF
j_call: TRBJ1-1; v_call: TRBV11-2; clone_size: -; d_call: TRBD1; cdr3_nt: TGTGCCAGCAGCGTACCGGGACAGGGGGCGTGGGGCACTGAAGCTTTCTTT; cdr3_aa: CASSVPGQGAWGTEAFF
j_call: TRBJ1-6; v_call: TRBV28; clone_size: -; d_call: -; cdr3_nt: TGTGCCAGCAGCTCACCCGGGACCTTGGTGGGTTCACCCCTCCACTTT; cdr3_aa: CASSSPGTLVGSPLHF
j_call: TRBJ1-4; v_call: TRBV6-5; clone_size: few; d_call: -; cdr3_nt: TGTGCCAGCAACTCCGGGATAAGGGATGAAAAACTGTTTTTT; cdr3_aa: CASNSGIRDEKLFF
j_call: TRBJ1-4; v_call: TRBV28; clone_size: -; d_call: -; cdr3_nt: TGTGCCAGCAGTGCCCGACGGAATACAAACGGGGAAAAACTGTTTTTT; cdr3_aa: CASSARRNTNGEKLFF
j_call: TRBJ1-2; v_call: TRBV18; clone_size: few; d_call: -; cdr3_nt: TGTGCCAGCTCACCACCATCCGGGAACTATGGCTACACCTTC; cdr3_aa: CASSPPSGNYGYTF
j_call: TRBJ1-5; v_call: TRBV21-1; clone_size: -; d_call: -; cdr3_nt: TGTGCCAGCAGCATTAAAACCTCCGCGAGTCGGCCCCAGCATTTT; cdr3_aa: CASSIKTSASRPQHF
j_call: TRBJ2-1; v_call: TRBV5-4; clone_size: -; d_call: -; cdr3_nt: TGTGCCAGCAGCTTGCGTCGGGGTACCTACAATGAGCAGTTCTTC; cdr3_aa: CASSLRRGTYNEQFF
j_call: TRBJ1-6; v_call: TRBV5-6; clone_size: -; d_call: TRBD1; cdr3_nt: TGTGCCACTCGGAGGGGGGACAGGGGTCCTTCACCCCTCCACTTT; cdr3_aa: CATRRGDRGPSPLHF
j_call: TRBJ1-3; v_call: TRBV6-5; clone_size: -; d_call: -; cdr3_nt: TGTGCCAGCAGTTTAACCTATGGGACCTCTGGAAACACCATATATTTT; cdr3_aa: CASSLTYGTSGNTIYF
j_call: TRBJ2-7; v_call: TRBV4-2; clone_size: -; d_call: -; cdr3_nt: TGTGCCAGCAGCCAAGTTGGGAAGACAGTCAGCGAGCAGTACTTC; cdr3_aa: CASSQVGKTVSEQYF
j_call: TRBJ2-3; v_call: TRBV30; clone_size: -; d_call: TRBD2; cdr3_nt: TGTGCCTGGAGTCCCGGCGGGGGGGCGTATACGCAGTATTTT; cdr3_aa: CAWSPGGGAYTQYF
j_call: TRBJ2-3; v_call: TRBV4-1; clone_size: -; d_call: TRBD2; cdr3_nt: TGCGCCAGCAGCCAAGCCGGGGATAAGACTAGCGGGAAAAGCACAGATACGCAGTATTTT; cdr3_aa: CASSQAGDKTSGKSTDTQYF
j_call: TRBJ1-1; v_call: TRBV5-1; clone_size: once; d_call: -; cdr3_nt: TGCGCCAGCAGCTTGGAACCGGGGTGGACTGAAGCTTTCTTT; cdr3_aa: CASSLEPGWTEAFF
j_call: TRBJ2-3; v_call: TRBV30; clone_size: -; d_call: -; cdr3_nt: TGTGCCTGGAGTGTAGGGCGGGCTTCTAGCACAGATACGCAGTATTTT; cdr3_aa: CAWSVGRASSTDTQYF
j_call: TRBJ2-6; v_call: TRBV5-1; clone_size: few; d_call: -; cdr3_nt: TGCGCCAGCAGCTTGTCTGGGGATGGGGCCAACGTCCTGACTTTC; cdr3_aa: CASSLSGDGANVLTF
j_call: TRBJ1-1; v_call: TRBV18; clone_size: -; d_call: -; cdr3_nt: TGTGCCAGCTCACCCATGGGGGGGGGCACTGAAGCTTTCTTT; cdr3_aa: CASSPMGGGTEAFF
j_call: TRBJ1-1; v_call: TRBV18; clone_size: -; d_call: TRBD1; cdr3_nt: TGTGCCAGCTCACCTACACAGGGGGCTGAAGCTTTCTTT; cdr3_aa: CASSPTQGAEAFF
j_call: TRBJ2-1; v_call: TRBV10-3; clone_size: -; d_call: TRBD2; cdr3_nt: TGTGCCATCAACCCTAGCGGGGGGGCCTCCTACAATGAGCAGTTCTTC; cdr3_aa: CAINPSGGASYNEQFF
j_call: TRBJ2-1; v_call: TRBV5-1; clone_size: once; d_call: -; cdr3_nt: TGCGCCAGCAGCTTTACAGGCGAGCAGTTCTTC; cdr3_aa: CASSFTGEQFF
j_call: TRBJ2-5; v_call: TRBV7-2; clone_size: -; d_call: TRBD1; cdr3_nt: TGTGCCAGCAGCTTAGGGGGGACAGGGGACGAGACCCAGTACTTC; cdr3_aa: CASSLGGTGDETQYF
j_call: TRBJ2-1; v_call: TRBV5-1; clone_size: once; d_call: TRBD2; cdr3_nt: TGCGCCAGCACTAGCGGGATGAGCTCCTACAATGAGCAGTTCTTC; cdr3_aa: CASTSGMSSYNEQFF
j_call: TRBJ2-1; v_call: TRBV6-1; clone_size: few; d_call: -; cdr3_nt: TGTGCCAGCAGGGAGCCAGGAAAGAACGAGCAGTTCTTC; cdr3_aa: CASREPGKNEQFF
j_call: TRBJ1-2; v_call: TRBV5-1; clone_size: -; d_call: -; cdr3_nt: TGCGCCAGCAGCCGGGACGGAATTCCGTATGGCTACACCTTC; cdr3_aa: CASSRDGIPYGYTF
j_call: TRBJ1-5; v_call: TRBV15; clone_size: -; d_call: TRBD1; cdr3_nt: TGTGCCACCAGTTTGGGACAGGGCATTGGTCAGCCCCAGCATTTT; cdr3_aa: CATSLGQGIGQPQHF
j_call: TRBJ2-3; v_call: TRBV18; clone_size: many; d_call: -; cdr3_nt: TGTGCCAGCTCACCCGTCACAGATACGCAGTATTTT; cdr3_aa: CASSPVTDTQYF
j_call: TRBJ1-1; v_call: TRBV5-1; clone_size: many; d_call: -; cdr3_nt: TGCGCCAGCAGCTTTGGGGGAGGGGCTGAAGCTTTCTTT; cdr3_aa: CASSFGGGAEAFF
j_call: TRBJ2-7; v_call: TRBV30; clone_size: -; d_call: -; cdr3_nt: TGTGCCTGGAGTAGAGGGAAGATGGACGAGCAGTACTTC; cdr3_aa: CAWSRGKMDEQYF
j_call: TRBJ2-7; v_call: TRBV6-1; clone_size: -; d_call: -; cdr3_nt: TGTGCCAGCAGTGCCCAATTCTACGAGCAGTACTTC; cdr3_aa: CASSAQFYEQYF
j_call: TRBJ2-4; v_call: TRBV7-2; clone_size: -; d_call: TRBD2; cdr3_nt: TGTGCCAGCAGCTTAGGCGGGGGACCAGCCAAAAACATTCAGTACTTC; cdr3_aa: CASSLGGGPAKNIQYF
j_call: TRBJ1-2; v_call: TRBV19; clone_size: -; d_call: TRBD1; cdr3_nt: TGTGCCAGTAGTGTCCGGGACAGGTTCGTCAGTGGCTACACCTTC; cdr3_aa: CASSVRDRFVSGYTF
j_call: TRBJ2-7; v_call: TRBV25-1; clone_size: -; d_call: TRBD1; cdr3_nt: TGTGCCAGCAGCCGGGACAGCTACGAGCAGTACTTC; cdr3_aa: CASSRDSYEQYF
j_call: TRBJ1-2; v_call: TRBV6-6; clone_size: -; d_call: -; cdr3_nt: TGTGCCAGCAGTCCCGTAGGTCAGGGCTACACCTTC; cdr3_aa: CASSPVGQGYTF
j_call: TRBJ1-6; v_call: TRBV5-6; clone_size: few; d_call: TRBD1; cdr3_nt: TGTGCCAGCAGCCTACCGGACAGGGGTAATTCACCCCTCCACTTT; cdr3_aa: CASSLPDRGNSPLHF
j_call: TRBJ1-3; v_call: TRBV28; clone_size: many; d_call: -; cdr3_nt: TGTGCCAGCAGAGCCGGGGGCACCATATATTTT; cdr3_aa: CASRAGGTIYF
j_call: TRBJ1-2; v_call: TRBV4-1; clone_size: -; d_call: TRBD1; cdr3_nt: TGCGCCAGCAGCCAAGTTTCCCGGGACAGGGACTATGGCTACACCTTC; cdr3_aa: CASSQVSRDRDYGYTF
j_call: TRBJ2-5; v_call: TRBV7-2; clone_size: -; d_call: TRBD2; cdr3_nt: TGTGCCAGCAGCCCCCACCTAGCGGGAGGGCCCGGGAGAGAGACCCAGTACTTC; cdr3_aa: CASSPHLAGGPGRETQYF
j_call: TRBJ2-7; v_call: TRBV6-5; clone_size: -; d_call: -; cdr3_nt: TGTGCCAGCAGCCCCGACACCCCTCTCTTCGAGCAGTACTTC; cdr3_aa: CASSPDTPLFEQYF
j_call: TRBJ2-1; v_call: TRBV11-2; clone_size: -; d_call: TRBD1; cdr3_nt: TGTGCCAGCAGAGTTCGGGACAGTTCCTACAATGAGCAGTTCTTC; cdr3_aa: CASRVRDSSYNEQFF
j_call: TRBJ2-3; v_call: TRBV11-2; clone_size: -; d_call: -; cdr3_nt: TGTGCCAGCAGCCCAGGGACAGATACGCAGTATTTT; cdr3_aa: CASSPGTDTQYF
j_call: TRBJ2-5; v_call: TRBV11-2; clone_size: once; d_call: -; cdr3_nt: TGTGCCAGCAGCTTTAATTGGGAGACCCAGTACTTC; cdr3_aa: CASSFNWETQYF
j_call: TRBJ2-1; v_call: TRBV11-2; clone_size: -; d_call: -; cdr3_nt: TGTGCCAGCAGCCGCAGTGGTAATGAGCAGTTCTTC; cdr3_aa: CASSRSGNEQFF
j_call: TRBJ2-7; v_call: TRBV7-2; clone_size: -; d_call: -; cdr3_nt: TGTGCCAGCAGGCTGGACCTTTCCTACGAGCAGTACTTC; cdr3_aa: CASRLDLSYEQYF
j_call: TRBJ2-2; v_call: TRBV5-1; clone_size: -; d_call: TRBD2; cdr3_nt: TGCGCCAGCAGCTTTAGCGGGGGCACCGGGGAGCTGTTTTTT; cdr3_aa: CASSFSGGTGELFF
j_call: TRBJ2-2; v_call: TRBV2; clone_size: -; d_call: -; cdr3_nt: TGTGCCAGCAGTGAGCGGCGCACCGGGGAGCTGTTTTTT; cdr3_aa: CASSERRTGELFF
j_call: TRBJ1-5; v_call: TRBV5-6; clone_size: few; d_call: TRBD1; cdr3_nt: TGTGCCAGCAGTATACGACAGGGGATGAATCAGCCCCAGCATTTT; cdr3_aa: CASSIRQGMNQPQHF
j_call: TRBJ2-5; v_call: TRBV5-1; clone_size: -; d_call: -; cdr3_nt: TGCGCCAGCAGGAACGAAGGGGGGATAAAAGAGACCCAGTACTTC; cdr3_aa: CASRNEGGIKETQYF
j_call: TRBJ1-2; v_call: TRBV27; clone_size: -; d_call: TRBD1; cdr3_nt: TGTGCCAGTTACAGGGGTGGCTATGGCTACACCTTC; cdr3_aa: CASYRGGYGYTF